A selection of T cell receptor beta chains follows, all from one sample in a study of blood T cell repertoires in COVID-19. Measured with immunoSEQ multiplex PCR; TCRdb has only the in-frame clones, and not every one. The table shows 200,000 to 250,000 clones, with more than 80% occurring only once. The sample was PBMCs or T cells enriched from blood (not recorded which). Source of these receptors: a man aged 60-69 years who had recovered from COVID-19. The CDR3 runs from the conserved cysteine through the conserved F or W. Each record gives: clone size, V gene, D gene, J gene, CDR3 protein, CDR3 DNA. The D gene is left open where the match is weak. A row's size may be missing; if present it is once, few, many or a size class.

clone_size: once
v_call: TRBV4-3
d_call: TRBD1
j_call: TRBJ1-2
cdr3_aa: CASSQSDRGGYTF
cdr3_nt: TGCGCCAGCAGCCAAAGCGACAGGGGCGGCTACACCTTC

clone_size: once
v_call: TRBV7-2
d_call: -
j_call: TRBJ1-1
cdr3_aa: CASSLNRGSNTEAFF
cdr3_nt: TGTGCCAGCAGCTTAAATAGGGGTAGTAACACTGAAGCTTTCTTT

clone_size: -
v_call: TRBV29-1
d_call: -
j_call: TRBJ2-7
cdr3_aa: CSVEWAPGYEQYF
cdr3_nt: TGCAGCGTTGAATGGGCCCCAGGGTACGAGCAGTACTTC

clone_size: -
v_call: TRBV3-1/TRBV3-2
d_call: -
j_call: TRBJ2-5
cdr3_aa: CASSLAAIQETQYF
cdr3_nt: TGTGCCAGCAGCCTTGCCGCGATCCAAGAGACCCAGTACTTC

clone_size: -
v_call: TRBV3-1/TRBV3-2
d_call: TRBD1
j_call: TRBJ2-5
cdr3_aa: CASQRGRSRQTQYF
cdr3_nt: TGTGCCAGCCAAAGGGGGCGGTCCAGGCAGACCCAGTACTTC

clone_size: -
v_call: TRBV24-1
d_call: TRBD1
j_call: TRBJ2-1
cdr3_aa: CATSDRGQGPSEQFF
cdr3_nt: TGTGCCACCAGTGATCGCGGACAGGGGCCGAGTGAGCAGTTCTTC

clone_size: few
v_call: TRBV18
d_call: -
j_call: TRBJ2-2
cdr3_aa: CASSPRPANTGELFF
cdr3_nt: TGTGCCAGCTCACCACGGCCCGCGAACACCGGGGAGCTGTTTTTT

clone_size: -
v_call: TRBV7-9
d_call: -
j_call: TRBJ1-3
cdr3_aa: CATTLGAAGGNTIYF
cdr3_nt: TGTGCCACCACTTTGGGGGCTGCTGGAGGAAACACCATATATTTT

clone_size: -
v_call: TRBV18
d_call: -
j_call: TRBJ1-2
cdr3_aa: CASSPSYGYTF
cdr3_nt: TGTGCCAGCTCACCATCTTATGGCTACACCTTC

clone_size: -
v_call: TRBV4-2
d_call: -
j_call: TRBJ1-1
cdr3_aa: CASSQGVRGRNTEAFF
cdr3_nt: TGTGCCAGCAGCCAAGGGGTCAGGGGTCGGAACACTGAAGCTTTCTTT

clone_size: -
v_call: TRBV4-3
d_call: -
j_call: TRBJ1-2
cdr3_aa: CASSPETARVLDGYTF
cdr3_nt: TGCGCCAGCAGCCCTGAAACCGCCAGGGTTTTGGATGGCTACACCTTC

clone_size: few
v_call: TRBV10-2
d_call: TRBD1
j_call: TRBJ1-6
cdr3_aa: CASSESEGTGDSPLHF
cdr3_nt: TGCGCCAGCAGTGAGTCGGAGGGGACAGGGGACTCACCCCTCCACTTT

clone_size: once
v_call: TRBV6-5
d_call: TRBD1
j_call: TRBJ2-5
cdr3_aa: CASSPVGQLETQYF
cdr3_nt: TGTGCCAGCAGTCCAGTGGGACAGCTGGAGACCCAGTACTTC

clone_size: -
v_call: TRBV9
d_call: -
j_call: TRBJ2-2
cdr3_aa: CASSVQGNTGELFF
cdr3_nt: TGTGCCAGCAGCGTACAGGGGAACACCGGGGAGCTGTTTTTT

clone_size: -
v_call: TRBV19
d_call: -
j_call: TRBJ2-7
cdr3_aa: CASSIHRDTQGEQYF
cdr3_nt: TGTGCCAGTAGTATCCACCGGGACACCCAGGGCGAGCAGTACTTC

clone_size: -
v_call: TRBV19
d_call: TRBD1
j_call: TRBJ1-4
cdr3_aa: CASSQGASNEKLFF
cdr3_nt: TGTGCCAGTTCCCAGGGGGCTTCGAATGAAAAACTGTTTTTT

clone_size: once
v_call: TRBV7-2
d_call: TRBD1
j_call: TRBJ2-1
cdr3_aa: CASSLQDRVAYNEQFF
cdr3_nt: TGTGCCAGCAGCTTACAGGACAGGGTGGCCTACAATGAGCAGTTCTTC

clone_size: -
v_call: TRBV6-6
d_call: -
j_call: TRBJ1-2
cdr3_aa: CASTSLGGPYGYTF
cdr3_nt: TGTGCCAGCACCTCCCTAGGGGGACCCTATGGCTACACCTTC

clone_size: -
v_call: TRBV18
d_call: -
j_call: TRBJ2-7
cdr3_aa: CASSPQQGYEQYF
cdr3_nt: TGTGCCAGCTCACCTCAACAGGGCTACGAGCAGTACTTC

clone_size: -
v_call: TRBV7-3
d_call: -
j_call: TRBJ2-2
cdr3_aa: CASSFPGPTGELFF
cdr3_nt: TGTGCCAGCAGCTTCCCAGGGCCAACCGGGGAGCTGTTTTTT

clone_size: -
v_call: TRBV12-3/TRBV12-4
d_call: TRBD1
j_call: TRBJ1-2
cdr3_aa: CASRPGTGVGYTF
cdr3_nt: TGTGCCAGCAGACCCGGGACAGGGGTTGGCTACACCTTC

clone_size: -
v_call: TRBV4-2
d_call: TRBD2
j_call: TRBJ2-5
cdr3_aa: CASSQGLAGGQETQYF
cdr3_nt: TGTGCCAGCAGCCAGGGATTAGCGGGGGGGCAAGAGACCCAGTACTTC

clone_size: once
v_call: TRBV30
d_call: -
j_call: TRBJ1-2
cdr3_aa: CAWSPGDYGYTF
cdr3_nt: TGTGCCTGGAGCCCTGGAGACTATGGCTACACCTTC

clone_size: -
v_call: TRBV7-7
d_call: -
j_call: TRBJ2-5
cdr3_aa: CASSLGGLETQYF
cdr3_nt: TGTGCTAGCAGCTTAGGCGGGTTGGAGACCCAGTACTTC

clone_size: -
v_call: TRBV6-6
d_call: -
j_call: TRBJ2-1
cdr3_aa: CASRGVNNEQFF
cdr3_nt: TGTGCCAGTAGGGGCGTAAACAATGAGCAGTTCTTC

clone_size: -
v_call: TRBV7-2
d_call: -
j_call: TRBJ2-3
cdr3_aa: CASSPDSLGTDTQYF
cdr3_nt: TGTGCCAGCAGCCCTGACAGTTTGGGCACAGATACGCAGTATTTT

clone_size: -
v_call: TRBV11-3
d_call: TRBD1
j_call: TRBJ1-4
cdr3_aa: CASSWGQVATNEKLFF
cdr3_nt: TGTGCCAGCAGCTGGGGACAGGTCGCAACTAATGAAAAACTGTTTTTT

clone_size: -
v_call: TRBV11-2
d_call: TRBD2
j_call: TRBJ2-7
cdr3_aa: CASSLRGGVNEQYF
cdr3_nt: TGTGCCAGCAGCTTACGGGGGGGAGTAAACGAGCAGTACTTC

clone_size: once
v_call: TRBV7-6
d_call: -
j_call: TRBJ1-6
cdr3_aa: CASSLYAGENSPLHF
cdr3_nt: TGTGCCAGCAGCTTATATGCGGGGGAAAATTCACCCCTCCACTTT

clone_size: -
v_call: TRBV5-1
d_call: TRBD2
j_call: TRBJ2-2
cdr3_aa: CASSSSGVSGELFF
cdr3_nt: TGCGCCAGCAGCAGTAGCGGGGTTTCCGGGGAGCTGTTTTTT

clone_size: -
v_call: TRBV10-2
d_call: TRBD1
j_call: TRBJ1-1
cdr3_aa: CASIWDRGQPEAFF
cdr3_nt: TGCGCCAGCATTTGGGACAGGGGCCAACCTGAAGCTTTCTTT

clone_size: -
v_call: TRBV18
d_call: TRBD2
j_call: TRBJ2-1
cdr3_aa: CASSPPRGAGYNEQFF
cdr3_nt: TGTGCCAGCTCACCACCGCGGGGGGCTGGTTACAATGAGCAGTTCTTC

clone_size: -
v_call: TRBV27
d_call: -
j_call: TRBJ2-1
cdr3_aa: CASSLGTRGPYNEQFF
cdr3_nt: TGTGCCAGCAGTTTAGGGACGCGGGGACCCTACAATGAGCAGTTCTTC

clone_size: -
v_call: TRBV12-3/TRBV12-4
d_call: TRBD1
j_call: TRBJ2-4
cdr3_aa: CASSSLGGSQYF
cdr3_nt: TGTGCCAGCAGTTCCCTAGGGGGCTCTCAGTACTTC

clone_size: -
v_call: TRBV6-1
d_call: -
j_call: TRBJ2-7
cdr3_aa: CASSDGWEQYF
cdr3_nt: TGTGCCAGCAGTGACGGGTGGGAGCAGTACTTC

clone_size: -
v_call: TRBV11-3
d_call: -
j_call: TRBJ1-1
cdr3_aa: CASSLAYRSDTEAFF
cdr3_nt: TGTGCCAGCAGCTTAGCCTACAGGTCGGACACTGAAGCTTTCTTT

clone_size: -
v_call: TRBV5-1
d_call: -
j_call: TRBJ1-4
cdr3_aa: CASSSGSEKLFF
cdr3_nt: TGCGCCAGCAGCTCGGGGAGCGAAAAACTGTTTTTT

clone_size: -
v_call: TRBV6-6
d_call: -
j_call: TRBJ1-5
cdr3_aa: CASRRTEDQPQHF
cdr3_nt: TGTGCCAGCAGGCGGACAGAGGATCAGCCCCAGCATTTT

clone_size: -
v_call: TRBV12-5
d_call: -
j_call: TRBJ2-3
cdr3_aa: CASGLVRGATDTQYF
cdr3_nt: TGTGCTAGTGGTTTGGTACGGGGGGCTACAGATACGCAGTATTTT

clone_size: -
v_call: TRBV3-1/TRBV3-2
d_call: -
j_call: TRBJ2-5
cdr3_aa: CASSQGEATQYF
cdr3_nt: TGTGCCAGCAGCCAAGGGGAGGCGACCCAGTACTTC

clone_size: many
v_call: TRBV3-1/TRBV3-2
d_call: TRBD1
j_call: TRBJ2-6
cdr3_aa: CASNQITGTGASGANVLTF
cdr3_nt: TGTGCCAGCAACCAAATCACCGGGACAGGGGCGTCAGGGGCCAACGTCCTGACTTTC

clone_size: few
v_call: TRBV2
d_call: TRBD1
j_call: TRBJ1-2
cdr3_aa: CASSLSGQGKGYTF
cdr3_nt: TGTGCCAGCAGTCTATCAGGACAGGGGAAGGGCTACACCTTC

clone_size: -
v_call: TRBV18
d_call: -
j_call: TRBJ2-5
cdr3_aa: CASSPPGTDEETQYF
cdr3_nt: TGTGCCAGCTCACCGCCCGGGACTGACGAAGAGACCCAGTACTTC

clone_size: -
v_call: TRBV19
d_call: -
j_call: TRBJ1-2
cdr3_aa: CASRTGQPRNYTF
cdr3_nt: TGTGCCAGTCGCACAGGACAGCCCAGGAACTACACCTTC

clone_size: once
v_call: TRBV5-1
d_call: -
j_call: TRBJ2-5
cdr3_aa: CASSPSVGGHETQYF
cdr3_nt: TGCGCCAGCAGCCCCTCGGTCGGGGGGCACGAGACCCAGTACTTC

clone_size: -
v_call: TRBV3-1/TRBV3-2
d_call: TRBD2
j_call: TRBJ2-7
cdr3_aa: CASSQASGGSPYEQYF
cdr3_nt: TGTGCCAGCAGCCAAGCTAGCGGGGGGTCTCCCTACGAGCAGTACTTC

clone_size: -
v_call: TRBV2
d_call: -
j_call: TRBJ1-1
cdr3_aa: CATTTELNTEAFF
cdr3_nt: TGTGCCACCACGACAGAGCTGAACACTGAAGCTTTCTTT